The 5 T cell receptor beta chains below were found in one sample sequenced in a study of shared clonotypes between healthy human individuals. The table came from immunoSEQ multiplex PCR; TCRdb's copy has only in-frame clones and leaves some out. The sample consists of millions of clones, about 92% of them appearing once. CD45RO-negative, CCR7-selected cells formed the naive CD8 fraction, which excluded terminally differentiated effector memory CD45RA+ cells. Source material: naive CD8+ T cells from PBMCs. The receptor source for this set is a man in his late teens or twenties in good health. Some clones in this sample may be carry-over from other donors' samples.

The chain employs TRBV6-4 and TRBJ2-1; D is perhaps TRBD2 (6 bases). V shed 6 bases and J shed 11 bases, with 17 bases lying between them. The CDR3 loop spans 13 amino acids. Germline-derived CDR1 and CDR2 are MRHNA and SNTAGT. The CDR3 region is CASSDIPSAKQFF. CDR3 bases: TGTGCCAGCAGCGATATACCTAGCGCAAAGCAGTTCTTC.

This chain connects TRBV28 to TRBJ2-1; 7 bases fit TRBD2. The ends lost 6 bases at V and 5 bases at J; junction bases unmatched: 7. The CDR3 runs 14 residues. Per the germline V gene, CDR1 is MDHEN and CDR2 is SYDVKM. DNA for the CDR3: TGTGCCAGCAGATCGGCGGGAGAGGACAATGAGCAGTTCTTC. Protein: CASRSAGEDNEQFF.

As regards this clone: Different DNA sequences within this sample yield the same CDR3. The V call is TRBV28, the J call TRBJ2-2; no definite D call. Germline CDR1 and CDR2: MDHEN and SYDVKM. V gave up 8 bases and J gave up 0 bases, with 10 bases separating them. The CDR3 spans 14 residues. CDR3: CASSLGANTGELFF. The DNA of the CDR3 is TGTGCCAGCTCCCTCGGTGCGAACACCGGGGAGCTGTTTTTT.

A single count supports this clone. The genes are TRBV11-2 and TRBJ1-2; no definite D call. Germline V CDR1 and CDR2: SGHAT, FQNNGV. This CDR3 is 15 amino acids long. Trimming left V 1 base short and J 6 bases short, with 15 bases between. The CDR3 sequence: CASSLGSAVSHGYTF. The CDR3 bases are TGTGCCAGCAGCTTAGGGTCGGCGGTGTCCCATGGCTACACCTTC. Filled out from reference TRBV11-2 and TRBJ1-2, the complete variable domain reads EAGVAQSPRYKIIEKRQSVAFWCNPISGHATLYWYQQILGQGPKLLIQFQNNGVVDDSQLPKDRFSAERLKGVDSTLKIQPAKLEDSAVYLCASSLGSAVSHGYTFGSGTRLTVV.

This chain uses TRBV9 with TRBJ2-5; D unresolved. This CDR3 contains 15 residues. V shed 0 bases and J shed 1 base, with 10 bases lying between them. Germline CDR1 reads SGDLS; CDR2 reads YYNGEE. CDR3 region: CASSVAYGSQETQYF. CDR3 DNA: TGTGCCAGCAGCGTAGCCTACGGCAGCCAAGAGACCCAGTACTTC.